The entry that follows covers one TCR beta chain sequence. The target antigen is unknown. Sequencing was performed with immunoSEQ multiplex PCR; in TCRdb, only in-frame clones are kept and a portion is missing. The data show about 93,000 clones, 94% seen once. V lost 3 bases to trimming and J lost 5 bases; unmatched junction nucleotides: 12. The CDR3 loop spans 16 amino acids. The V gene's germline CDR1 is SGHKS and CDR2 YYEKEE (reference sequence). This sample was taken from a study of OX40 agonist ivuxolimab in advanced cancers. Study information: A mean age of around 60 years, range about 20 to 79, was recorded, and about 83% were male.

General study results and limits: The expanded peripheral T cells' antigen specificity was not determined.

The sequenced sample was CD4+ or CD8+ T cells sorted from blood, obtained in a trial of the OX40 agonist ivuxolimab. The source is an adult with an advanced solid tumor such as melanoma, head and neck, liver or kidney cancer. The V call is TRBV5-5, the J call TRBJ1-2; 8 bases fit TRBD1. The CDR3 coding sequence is TGTGCCAGCAGCTCCGCCCCAGACAGGGGCCCATATGGCTACACCTTC. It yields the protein CASSSAPDRGPYGYTF. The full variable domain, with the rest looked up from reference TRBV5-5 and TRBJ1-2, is DAGVTQSPTHLIKTRGQQVTLRCSPISGHKSVSWYQQVLGQGPQFIFQYYEKEERGRGNFPDRFSARQFPNYSSELNVNALLLGDSALYLCASSSAPDRGPYGYTFGSGTRLTVV.